The subject of this entry is one TCR beta chain. The source of the sample is a study of molecular identifiers for immune sequencing clone quantification. TCRdb independently ran MiXCR on the PCR reads; one entry per CDR3 protein. The profile shows 300,000 to 400,000 distinct CDR3 sequences, roughly 24% of them singletons. There are 11 residues in the CDR3. This clonotype originated in a human donor in good health. Some libraries in this study had Jurkat cell RNA spiked in. The genes are TRBV21-1 and TRBJ2-4; the table's D gene call, TRBD1, was not cross checked with the DNA. TRBV21-1 corresponds to a pseudogene. The specimen was naive CD8+ T cells from blood, with Jurkat cell RNA spiked in. As to subset: FACS-sorted CD8+CD4-CCR7+CD45RA+ naive T cells. In DNA form, the CDR3 reads TGTGCCAGCAGCGGCGGGGGCATTCAGTACTTC. Encoded protein: CASSGGGIQYF.